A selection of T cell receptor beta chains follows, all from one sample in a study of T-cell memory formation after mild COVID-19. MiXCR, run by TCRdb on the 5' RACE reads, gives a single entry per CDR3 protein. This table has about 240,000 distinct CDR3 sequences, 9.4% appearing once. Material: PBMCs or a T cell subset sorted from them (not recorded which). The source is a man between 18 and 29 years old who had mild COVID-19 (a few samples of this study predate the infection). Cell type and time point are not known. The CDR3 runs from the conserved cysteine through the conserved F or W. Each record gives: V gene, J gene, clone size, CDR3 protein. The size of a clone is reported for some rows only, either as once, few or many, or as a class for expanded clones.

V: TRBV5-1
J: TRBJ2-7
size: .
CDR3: CASSEGGSWEQYF

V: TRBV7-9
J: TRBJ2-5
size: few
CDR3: CASSLAQGAETQYF

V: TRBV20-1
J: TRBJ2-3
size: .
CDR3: CSAHGQGADTQYF

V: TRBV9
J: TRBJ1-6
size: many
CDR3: CASSGGQGANESPLHF

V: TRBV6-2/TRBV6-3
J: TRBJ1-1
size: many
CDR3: CASSQGAEAFF

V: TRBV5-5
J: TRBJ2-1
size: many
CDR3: CASSLTWTGGNEQFF

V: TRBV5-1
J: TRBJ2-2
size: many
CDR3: CASSLVLGDGGELFF

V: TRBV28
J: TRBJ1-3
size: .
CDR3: CASRTSSSGNTIYF

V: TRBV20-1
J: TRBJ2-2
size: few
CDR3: CSAPRRDRMNTGELFF

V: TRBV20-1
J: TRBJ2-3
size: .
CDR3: CSARSLAGGTDTQYF

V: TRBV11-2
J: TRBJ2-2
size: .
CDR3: CASSPGTSVMGGELFF

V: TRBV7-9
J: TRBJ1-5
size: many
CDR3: CASSSDPGALGRNQPQHF

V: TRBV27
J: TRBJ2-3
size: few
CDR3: CASSSRSSGPSTDTQYF

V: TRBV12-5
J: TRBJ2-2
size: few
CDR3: CASGLALAGAWNTGELFF

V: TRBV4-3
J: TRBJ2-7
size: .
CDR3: CASSPRVGRNEQYF

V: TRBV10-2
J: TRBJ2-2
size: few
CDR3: CATEGESGTGELFF

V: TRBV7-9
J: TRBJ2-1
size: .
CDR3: CASSLDSTRNEQFF

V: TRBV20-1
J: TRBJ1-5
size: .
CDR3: CKTGRQPQHF

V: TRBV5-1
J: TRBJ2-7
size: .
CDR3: CASSQGPISYEQYF

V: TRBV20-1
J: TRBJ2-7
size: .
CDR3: CSARDAGRIYEQYF

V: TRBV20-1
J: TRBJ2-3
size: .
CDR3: CSAKSGTGSPRADTQYF

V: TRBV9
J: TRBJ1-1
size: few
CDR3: CASSSMGQLNTEAFF

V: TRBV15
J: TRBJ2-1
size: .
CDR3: CATGGDSYNEQFF

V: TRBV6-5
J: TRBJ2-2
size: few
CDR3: CASSYSAPLAGGAGELFF

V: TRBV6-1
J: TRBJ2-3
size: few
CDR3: CASSEGHRDTQYF

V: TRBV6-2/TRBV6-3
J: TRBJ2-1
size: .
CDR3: CASSYSIRRPGRNEQFF

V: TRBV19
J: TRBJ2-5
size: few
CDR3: CASRATGPGVETQYF

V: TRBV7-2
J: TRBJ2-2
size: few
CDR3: CASSPTWEGPITGELFF

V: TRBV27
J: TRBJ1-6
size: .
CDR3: CASARVLSYNSPLHF

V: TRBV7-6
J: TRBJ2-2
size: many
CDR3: CASSFGTGELFF

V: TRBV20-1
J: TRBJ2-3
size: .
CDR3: CSARQGGSTDTQYF

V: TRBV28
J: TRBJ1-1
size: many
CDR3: CASSSGTANTEAFF

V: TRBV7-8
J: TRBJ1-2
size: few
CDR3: CASSLEPSYGYTF

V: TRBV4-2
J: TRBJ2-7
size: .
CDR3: CASSQEGEGRYEQYF

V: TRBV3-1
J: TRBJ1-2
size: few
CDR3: CASSQPGETGPYGYTF

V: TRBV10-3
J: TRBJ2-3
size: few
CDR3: CAIRAGQGGITDTQYF

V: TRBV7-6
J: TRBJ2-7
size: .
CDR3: CASSLAQRVGRLGEQYF

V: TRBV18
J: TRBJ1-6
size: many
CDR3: CASSPEGTVNYSPLHF

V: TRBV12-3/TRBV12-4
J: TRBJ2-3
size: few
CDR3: CASSSDGSSTDTQYF

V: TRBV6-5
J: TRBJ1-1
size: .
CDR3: CASSYSRGFAHTEAFF